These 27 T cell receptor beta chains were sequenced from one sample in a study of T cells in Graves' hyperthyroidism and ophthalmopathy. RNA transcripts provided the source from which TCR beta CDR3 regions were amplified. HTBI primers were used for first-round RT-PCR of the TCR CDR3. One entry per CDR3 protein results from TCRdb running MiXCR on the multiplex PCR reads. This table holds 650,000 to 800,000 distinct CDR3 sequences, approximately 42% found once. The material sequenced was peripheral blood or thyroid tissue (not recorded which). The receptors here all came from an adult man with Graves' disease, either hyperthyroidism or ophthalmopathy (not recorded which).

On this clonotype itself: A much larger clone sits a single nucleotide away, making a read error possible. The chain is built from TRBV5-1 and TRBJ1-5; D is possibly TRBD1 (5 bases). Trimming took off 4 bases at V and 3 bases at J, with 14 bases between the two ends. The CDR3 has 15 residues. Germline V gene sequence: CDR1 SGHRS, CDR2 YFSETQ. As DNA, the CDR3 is TGCGCCAGCAGCATGGAGGGGTGGGCCAATCAGCCCCAGCATTTT. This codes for CASSMEGWANQPQHF.

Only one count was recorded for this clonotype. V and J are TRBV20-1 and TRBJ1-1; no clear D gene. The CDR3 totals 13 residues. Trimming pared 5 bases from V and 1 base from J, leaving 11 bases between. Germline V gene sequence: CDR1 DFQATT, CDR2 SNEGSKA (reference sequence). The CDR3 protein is CSAPDGQNTEAFF. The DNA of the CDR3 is TGCAGTGCTCCGGACGGGCAGAACACTGAAGCTTTCTTT.

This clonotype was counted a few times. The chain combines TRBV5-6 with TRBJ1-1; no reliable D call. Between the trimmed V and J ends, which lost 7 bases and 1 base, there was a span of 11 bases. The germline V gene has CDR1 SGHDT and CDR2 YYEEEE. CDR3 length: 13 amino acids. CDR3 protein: CASQFGWNTEAFF. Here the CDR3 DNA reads TGTGCCAGCCAATTCGGATGGAACACTGAAGCTTTCTTT.

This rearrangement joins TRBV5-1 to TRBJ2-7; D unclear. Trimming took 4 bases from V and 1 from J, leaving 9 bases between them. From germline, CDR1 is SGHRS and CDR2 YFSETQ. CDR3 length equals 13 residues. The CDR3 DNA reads TGCGCCAGCAGCCGGGTCGTATCCTACGAGCAGTACTTC. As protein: CASSRVVSYEQYF.

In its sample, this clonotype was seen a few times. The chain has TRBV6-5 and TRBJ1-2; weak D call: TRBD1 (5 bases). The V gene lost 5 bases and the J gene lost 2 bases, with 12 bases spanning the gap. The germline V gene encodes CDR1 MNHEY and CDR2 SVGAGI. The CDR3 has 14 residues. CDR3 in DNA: TGTGCCAGCAGTGAAATGACAGACAACTATGGCTACACCTTC. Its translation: CASSEMTDNYGYTF.

The CDR3 is CASSYNVLGQANYGYTF. The CDR3 DNA is TGTGCCAGCAGCTACAACGTTCTGGGACAGGCTAACTATGGCTACACCTTC. The genes are TRBV12-3 or TRBV12-4 and TRBJ1-2; 8 nucleotides align to TRBD1. This CDR3 has 17 residues. V lost 6 bases to trimming and J lost 0 bases; unmatched junction nucleotides: 12.

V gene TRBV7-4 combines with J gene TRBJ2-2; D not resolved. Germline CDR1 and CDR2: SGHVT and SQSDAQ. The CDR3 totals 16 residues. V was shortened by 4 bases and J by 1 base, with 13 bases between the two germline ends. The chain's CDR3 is CASSSFGPMNTGELFF. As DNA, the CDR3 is TGTGCCAGCAGCTCGTTCGGTCCAATGAACACCGGGGAGCTGTTTTTT.

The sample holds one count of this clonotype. The CDR3 DNA reads TGTGCCACCAGTGCCGGGACAATTGGCGAAAAACTGTTTTTT. Encoded protein: CATSAGTIGEKLFF. The V and J genes are TRBV15 and TRBJ1-4; TRBD1 is a possible D gene (6 bases). Germline CDR1 LNHNV, CDR2 YYDKDF (reference sequence). The CDR3 contains 14 residues. With 6 bases removed from V and 8 bases from J, the gap between germline ends came to 16 bases.

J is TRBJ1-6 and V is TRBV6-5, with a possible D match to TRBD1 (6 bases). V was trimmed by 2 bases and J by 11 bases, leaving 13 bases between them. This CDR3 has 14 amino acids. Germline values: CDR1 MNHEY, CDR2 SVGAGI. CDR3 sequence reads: CASSYGGRGTPLHF. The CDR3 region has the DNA TGTGCCAGCAGTTACGGGGGCAGGGGTACACCCCTCCACTTT.

CDR3 sequence: CSVRPEAFF. Written as DNA, the CDR3 is TGCAGCGTCCGTCCTGAAGCTTTCTTT. The chain combines TRBV29-1 with TRBJ1-1; D is unclear. The CDR3 runs to 9 residues. Trimming shortened V by 6 bases and J by 6 bases, and 5 bases separated the two germline ends. Germline CDR1 reads SQVTM; CDR2 reads ANQGSEA.

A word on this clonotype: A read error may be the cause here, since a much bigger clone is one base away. CDR3 loop: CSVDPRQGDNGYTF. The CDR3 DNA is TGCAGCGTTGACCCTCGACAGGGAGACAATGGCTACACCTTC. V gene TRBV29-1 combines with J gene TRBJ1-2; the match to TRBD1 covers 7 bases. Germline CDR1 and CDR2: SQVTM and ANQGSEA. The CDR3 spans 14 residues. V lost 3 bases to trimming and J lost 6 bases; unmatched junction nucleotides: 10.

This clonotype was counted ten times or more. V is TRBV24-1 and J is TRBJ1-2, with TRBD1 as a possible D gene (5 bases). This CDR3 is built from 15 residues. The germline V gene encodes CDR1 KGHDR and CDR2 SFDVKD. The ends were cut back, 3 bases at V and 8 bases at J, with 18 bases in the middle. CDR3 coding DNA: TGTGCCACCAGTGATGCCCACCAGTTCCGGGGGGGCTACACCTTC. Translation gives CATSDAHQFRGGYTF.

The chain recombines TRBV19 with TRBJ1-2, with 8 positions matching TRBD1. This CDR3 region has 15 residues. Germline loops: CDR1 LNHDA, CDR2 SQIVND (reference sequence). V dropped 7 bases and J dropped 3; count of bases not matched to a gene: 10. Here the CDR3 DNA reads TGTGCCAGTACTAAAGCAGGGGGCGGCTACTATGGCTACACCTTC. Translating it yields CASTKAGGGYYGYTF.

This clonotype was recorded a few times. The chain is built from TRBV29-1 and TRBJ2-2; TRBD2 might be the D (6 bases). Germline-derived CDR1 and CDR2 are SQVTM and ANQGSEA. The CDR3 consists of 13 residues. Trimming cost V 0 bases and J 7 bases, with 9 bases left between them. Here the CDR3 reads CSVEDGGSGELFF. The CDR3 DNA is TGCAGCGTTGAAGATGGGGGGAGCGGGGAGCTGTTTTTT.

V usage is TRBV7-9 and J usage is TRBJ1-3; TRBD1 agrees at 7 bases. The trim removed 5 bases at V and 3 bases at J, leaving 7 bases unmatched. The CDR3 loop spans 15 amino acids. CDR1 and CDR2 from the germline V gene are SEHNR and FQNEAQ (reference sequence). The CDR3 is CASSPDRAYGNTIYF. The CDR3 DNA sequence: TGTGCCAGCAGCCCAGACAGGGCGTATGGAAACACCATATATTTT.

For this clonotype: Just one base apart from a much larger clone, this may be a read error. The CDR3 here is CAGSLAPGRGGGQPQHF. CDR3 DNA: TGTGCCGGCAGCTTAGCCCCGGGGAGGGGTGGAGGACAGCCCCAGCATTTT. The rearrangement uses TRBV7-2 and TRBJ1-5; D is possibly TRBD1 (5 bases). Germline V gene lookup returns CDR1 SGHTA and CDR2 FQGNSA. This CDR3 is built from 17 residues.

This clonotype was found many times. The CDR3 region is CATSRVSGREDGYTF. CDR3 nucleotides: TGTGCCACCAGCAGAGTATCAGGGAGAGAGGATGGCTACACCTTC. The rearrangement uses TRBV15 and TRBJ1-2, with a weak D call TRBD1 (5 bases). Germline CDR1 is LNHNV and CDR2 is YYDKDF (reference sequence). The CDR3 sequence is 15 residues long. Trimming removed 1 base at V and 6 bases at J, with 15 bases between.

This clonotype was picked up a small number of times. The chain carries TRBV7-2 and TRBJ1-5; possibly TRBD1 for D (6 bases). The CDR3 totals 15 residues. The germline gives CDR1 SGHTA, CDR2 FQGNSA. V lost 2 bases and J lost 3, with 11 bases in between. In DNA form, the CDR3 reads TGTGCCAGCAGCTTAACCCCAGGGGACAATCAGCCCCAGCATTTT. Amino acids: CASSLTPGDNQPQHF.

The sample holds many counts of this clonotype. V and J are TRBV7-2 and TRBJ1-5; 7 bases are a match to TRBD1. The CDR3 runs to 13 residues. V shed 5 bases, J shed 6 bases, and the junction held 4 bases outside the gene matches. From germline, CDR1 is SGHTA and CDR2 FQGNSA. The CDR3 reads CASSPDRVQPQHF. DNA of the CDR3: TGTGCCAGCAGCCCAGACAGGGTTCAGCCCCAGCATTTT.

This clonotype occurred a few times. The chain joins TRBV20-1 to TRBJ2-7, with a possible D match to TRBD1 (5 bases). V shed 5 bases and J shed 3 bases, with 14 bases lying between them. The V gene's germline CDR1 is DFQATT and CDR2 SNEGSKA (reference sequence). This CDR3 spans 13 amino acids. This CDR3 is CSARQSSRYEQYF. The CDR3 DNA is TGCAGTGCTCGACAGAGCAGTCGCTACGAGCAGTACTTC.

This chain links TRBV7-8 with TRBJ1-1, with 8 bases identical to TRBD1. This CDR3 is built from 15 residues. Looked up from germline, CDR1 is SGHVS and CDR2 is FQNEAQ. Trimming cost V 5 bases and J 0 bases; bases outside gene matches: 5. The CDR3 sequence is CASSQGRGLNTEAFF. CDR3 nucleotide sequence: TGTGCCAGCAGCCAAGGCAGGGGGCTGAACACTGAAGCTTTCTTT.

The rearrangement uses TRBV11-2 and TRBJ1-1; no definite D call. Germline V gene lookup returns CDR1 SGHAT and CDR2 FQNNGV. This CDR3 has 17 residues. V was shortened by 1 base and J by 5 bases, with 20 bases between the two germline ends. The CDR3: CASSLVFRAPRGTEAFF. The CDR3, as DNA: TGTGCCAGCAGCTTAGTCTTCCGGGCCCCAAGAGGTACTGAAGCTTTCTTT.

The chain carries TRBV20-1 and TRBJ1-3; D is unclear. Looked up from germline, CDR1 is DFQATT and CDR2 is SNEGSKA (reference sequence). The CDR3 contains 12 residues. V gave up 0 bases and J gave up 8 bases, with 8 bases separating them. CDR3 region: CSARENLDTIYF. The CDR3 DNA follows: TGCAGTGCTAGAGAGAATCTAGACACCATATATTTT.

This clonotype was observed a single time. CDR3 amino acids: CASSRGQGLNEKLFF. CDR3 nucleotides: TGTGCCAGCAGTCGAGGACAGGGACTTAATGAAAAACTGTTTTTT. This sequence joins TRBV7-9 and TRBJ1-4, with TRBD1 matching 8 bases. This CDR3 is built from 15 residues. The junction had 7 bases not matched to a gene; V was cut back by 6 bases and J by 4 bases. The germline V gene encodes CDR1 SEHNR and CDR2 FQNEAQ (reference sequence).

CDR3 sequence: CASNPGLAGLREQYF. The CDR3 coding sequence is TGTGCCAGCAACCCTGGACTAGCGGGACTGCGGGAGCAGTACTTC. This chain links TRBV11-2 with TRBJ2-7, with 12 bases lining up with TRBD2. V trimming: 7 bases; J trimming: 7 bases; junction bases outside the gene matches: 11. The germline gives CDR1 SGHAT, CDR2 FQNNGV. The CDR3 runs 15 residues. The variable domain in full, completed from reference TRBV11-2 and TRBJ2-7, reads EAGVAQSPRYKIIEKRQSVAFWCNPISGHATLYWYQQILGQGPKLLIQFQNNGVVDDSQLPKDRFSAERLKGVDSTLKIQPAKLEDSAVYLCASNPGLAGLREQYFGPGTRLTVT.

DNA for the CDR3: TGTGCCAGCAGTGCCGGAACAGGGGGTGGGAATTCACCCCTCCACTTT. The encoded protein is CASSAGTGGGNSPLHF. The chain links TRBV2 to TRBJ1-6, with TRBD1 matching over 8 bases. Trimming cost V 4 bases and J 7 bases; bases outside gene matches: 9. The CDR3 is 16 residues long. Per the germline V gene, CDR1 is SNHLY and CDR2 is FYNNEI.

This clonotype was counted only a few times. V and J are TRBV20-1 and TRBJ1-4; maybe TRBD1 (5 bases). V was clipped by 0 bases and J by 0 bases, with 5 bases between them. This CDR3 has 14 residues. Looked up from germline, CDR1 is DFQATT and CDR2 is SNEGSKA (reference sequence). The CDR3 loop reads CSARDRATNEKLFF. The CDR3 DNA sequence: TGCAGTGCTAGAGACAGGGCAACTAATGAAAAACTGTTTTTT.